The T cell receptor beta chain under discussion was sequenced for a study of T cells after yellow fever vaccination. Study outcomes and limitations: Post-booster samples contained most primary-vaccination clones (more than 95% CD4, about 87% CD8).

The 5'RACE template-switching step produced TCR cDNA and added a universal primer site and UMIs. TCRdb re-called the 5' RACE reads through MiXCR, storing one row per CDR3 protein. The table has about 220,000 distinct CDR3 sequences, around 3.1% seen once. The CDR3 sequence is 15 residues long. The V gene's germline CDR1 is KGHSH and CDR2 LQKENI. Trimming removed 2 bases from V and 2 bases from J, with 12 bases in between. In this sample, this clonotype turned up many times. Its antigen is undetermined. This chain links TRBV18 with TRBJ2-5, with a weak D call TRBD2 (7 bases). This material consisted of CD4+ T cells sorted from PBMCs, taken 10 days after the yellow fever booster vaccination. This receptor was obtained from a man between 18 and 29 years old who received the YFV17D yellow fever vaccine. This CDR3 reads CASSPRGGIQETQYF. As DNA, the CDR3 is TGTGCCAGCTCACCAAGGGGGGGAATTCAAGAGACCCAGTACTTC. Combining the CDR3 with reference TRBV18 and TRBJ2-5 gives the whole variable domain NAGVMQNPRHLVRRRGQEARLRCSPMKGHSHVYWYRQLPEEGLKFMVYLQKENIIDESGMPKERFSAEFPKEGPSILRIQQVVRGDSAAYFCASSPRGGIQETQYFGPGTRLLVL.